One and the same sample provided the 7 T cell receptor beta chains below, sequenced in a study of vaccination effects on CD4 cells after COVID-19. These receptors lack a known antigen. Libraries were prepared by immunoSEQ multiplex PCR; TCRdb keeps only in-frame clonotypes and omits some of them. The data contain roughly 60,000 clones, 72% of them seen just once; the ten biggest clones take up under 25%. After roughly ten days in culture, the CD4+ T cells were isolated. The specimen comprised CD4+ T cells from PBMCs cultured without peptide, sampled before COVID-19 vaccination. The receptors derive from a human donor who had a prior SARS-CoV-2 infection.

This clone was detected a few times. The CDR3 here is CASSGQPNTEAFF. The CDR3 DNA reads as TGTGCCAGCAGTGGACAGCCGAACACTGAAGCTTTCTTT. V usage is TRBV2 and J usage is TRBJ1-1, with a weak D call TRBD1 (5 bases). The germline CDR1 and CDR2 sequences are SNHLY and FYNNEI. The CDR3 contains 13 residues. The V end was cut by 4 bases, the J end by 1 base, with 7 bases between.

V usage is TRBV19 and J usage is TRBJ2-3; TRBD2 matches 14 bases. With V trimmed by 4 bases and J by 4 bases, 10 bases remained unmatched. This CDR3 has 18 residues. Germline loops: CDR1 LNHDA, CDR2 SQIVND (reference sequence). CDR3 coding DNA: TGTGCCAGTAGTAGACTAGCGGGAGGGCTAATGCAGGCAGATACGCAGTATTTT. Protein: CASSRLAGGLMQADTQYF.

The V and J genes are TRBV25-1 and TRBJ1-1; D may be TRBD1 (5 bases). Trimming removed 6 bases at V and 4 bases at J, with 21 bases between. Germline lookup yields CDR1 MGHDK and CDR2 SYGVNS. The CDR3 consists of 16 residues. This chain's CDR3 is CASSPGGTGFPTEAFF. CDR3 bases: TGTGCCAGCAGCCCGGGGGGAACTGGATTTCCCACTGAAGCTTTCTTT.

This clone appeared once. The gene calls are TRBV30 and TRBJ2-7; 9 bases align to TRBD1. Germline CDR1 and CDR2: GTSNPN and SVGIG (reference sequence). V dropped 8 bases and J dropped 5; count of bases not matched to a gene: 13. This CDR3 contains 14 residues. The CDR3 region is CAGRGQGKRNEQYF. CDR3 DNA: TGTGCCGGGCGGGGACAGGGAAAGAGAAACGAGCAGTACTTC.

This clone was found a few times. The chain combines TRBV4-2 with TRBJ2-7, with 9 bases aligning to TRBD2. Per the germline V gene, CDR1 is LGHNA and CDR2 is YNFKEQ. This CDR3 is built from 14 residues. Trimming removed 5 bases from V and 5 bases from J; junction bases left unmatched: 7. The CDR3 nucleotides are TGTGCCAGCAGCATCAGCGGGAGGACCCACGAGCAGTACTTC. It yields the protein CASSISGRTHEQYF.

The rearrangement joins TRBV21-1 to TRBJ2-1; the D call in the table, TRBD2, was not verified against the DNA. TRBV21-1 is a pseudogene segment. CDR3 size: 15 residues. For the CDR3, the DNA is TGTGCCAGCAGCAAAATAGCGGGAGGCCCCAATGAGCAGTTCTTC. Its translation is CASSKIAGGPNEQFF.

CDR3 DNA: TGTGCCACCAGCAGAGATCTAGCCTACAATGAGCAGTTCTTC. Translating it yields CATSRDLAYNEQFF. V and J are TRBV15 and TRBJ2-1; D is ambiguous. In germline, CDR1 is LNHNV, CDR2 YYDKDF (reference sequence). V lost 0 bases and J 2 bases, leaving 5 bases between the germline ends. This CDR3 region has 14 residues.